This T cell receptor (beta chain) was identified during a study of EBV T-cell therapy then PD-1 blockade in nasopharyngeal carcinoma. Germline lookup yields CDR1 SQVTM and CDR2 ANQGSEA. This CDR3 region has 15 residues. The ends lost 1 base at V and 3 bases at J; junction bases unmatched: 2. Some clones are missing from TCRdb's copy, which holds only in-frame ones; the method was immunoSEQ multiplex PCR. The repertoire holds about 20,000 clones, with about 86% as singletons. Points on this clone: Its antigen is as yet unknown.

Time point reported: 266 days after commencement of treatment, after nivolumab therapy. Specified treatment: AdE1-LMPpoly-expanded autologous EBV-specific T-cell therapy followed by anti-PD-1 nivolumab. This rearrangement joins TRBV29-1 to TRBJ2-7; TRBD2 aligns across 14 bases. This TCR was sampled from a man aged 40-49 years with nasopharyngeal carcinoma. Specimen: CD8+ T cells from blood, collected around day 240 from a patient whose treatment included autologous EBV-specific T cells and nivolumab. CDR3: CSVEGGTSGGYEQYF. CDR3 DNA sequence: TGCAGCGTTGAAGGGGGGACTAGCGGGGGCTACGAGCAGTACTTC.